The 20 T cell receptor beta chains given below trace back to one sample, sequenced in a study of monozygotic twins with inflammatory bowel disease. TCRdb re-called the 5' RACE reads and catalogs CDR3 proteins one per entry, DNA excluded. This sample's table reports some 200,000 distinct CDR3 sequences. The sequenced sample consisted of blood. The receptor set was obtained from a human donor with ulcerative colitis or Crohn's disease, or a healthy co-twin of an affected twin (not recorded which).

The rearrangement uses TRBV5-1 and TRBJ1-1; TCRdb's D call, TRBD1, is unchecked because there is no DNA. CDR3 length equals 16 residues. Germline V gene sequence: CDR1 SGHRS, CDR2 YFSETQ. This CDR3 is CASSPNEGAVDTEAFF.

V is TRBV6-5 and J is TRBJ1-5; TCRdb's D gene call, TRBD1, goes unchecked for lack of DNA. Germline V gene data show CDR1 as MNHEY and CDR2 as SVGAGI. The CDR3 sequence is 17 residues long. Here the CDR3 reads CASSYRAGGYSNQPQHF.

V usage is TRBV7-8 and J usage is TRBJ2-5. The CDR3 has 16 residues. Germline values: CDR1 SGHVS, CDR2 FQNEAQ. The CDR3 spells CASSLWASGDQETQYF.

The chain links TRBV5-1 to TRBJ2-2; TCRdb names TRBD2, which stays unverified in the absence of DNA. The germline V gene has CDR1 SGHRS and CDR2 YFSETQ. This CDR3 region has 14 residues. The CDR3 protein is CASSQGLAGGELFF.

The chain joins TRBV7-3 to TRBJ1-5. Germline V gene sequence: CDR1 SGHTA, CDR2 FQGTGA. This CDR3 spans 22 amino acids. This CDR3 reads CASSLTAVVPKTRIAINQPQHF.

This chain connects TRBV11-2 to TRBJ2-2; without DNA, the TCRdb call of TRBD1 cannot be checked. The CDR3 is 17 amino acids. Germline V gene data show CDR1 as SGHAT and CDR2 as FQNNGV. The CDR3 sequence is CASSQRLGTLNTGELFF. Full variable domain (remainder filled in from reference TRBV11-2 and TRBJ2-2): EAGVAQSPRYKIIEKRQSVAFWCNPISGHATLYWYQQILGQGPKLLIQFQNNGVVDDSQLPKDRFSAERLKGVDSTLKIQPAKLEDSAVYLCASSQRLGTLNTGELFFGEGSRLTVL.

The chain has TRBV5-1 and TRBJ1-1. The CDR3 runs 17 residues. CDR1 and CDR2 (germline): SGHRS, YFSETQ. CDR3 loop: CASSFAGLSLTNTEAFF.

The chain uses TRBV5-1 and TRBJ2-7. This CDR3 spans 14 amino acids. Germline CDR1 SGHRS, CDR2 YFSETQ. The CDR3 region is CASSLAVGAYEQYF. The full variable domain, rest sourced from reference TRBV5-1 and TRBJ2-7, is KAGVTQTPRYLIKTRGQQVTLSCSPISGHRSVSWYQQTPGQGLQFLFEYFSETQRNKGNFPGRFSGRQFSNSRSEMNVSTLELGDSALYLCASSLAVGAYEQYFGPGTRLTVT.

The rearrangement links TRBV4-3 to TRBJ2-3; as DNA is missing, the TRBD2 call by TCRdb cannot be tested. CDR3 length: 15 residues. Germline lookup yields CDR1 LGHNA and CDR2 YSLEER. This CDR3 reads CASSGLNLGTDTQYF.

The gene calls are TRBV7-9 and TRBJ1-1; TCRdb reports TRBD1, a call that lacks DNA to check it against. Germline lookup yields CDR1 SEHNR and CDR2 FQNEAQ (reference sequence). This CDR3 contains 14 residues. The CDR3 here is CASSLVQVGTEAFF.

V is TRBV27 and J is TRBJ2-6. This CDR3 has 16 amino acids. Germline values: CDR1 MNHEY, CDR2 SMNVEV (reference sequence). The CDR3 sequence is CASSWVGASGANVLTF. The full variable domain, rest sourced from reference TRBV27 and TRBJ2-6, is EAQVTQNPRYLITVTGKKLTVTCSQNMNHEYMSWYRQDPGLGLRQIYYSMNVEVTDKGDVPEGYKVSRKEKRNFPLILESPSPNQTSLYFCASSWVGASGANVLTFGAGSRLTVL.

The rearrangement uses TRBV12-3 or TRBV12-4 and TRBJ1-1; TCRdb lists TRBD1, though no DNA is available to test this call. This CDR3 region has 14 residues. CDR3 loop: CASSQGQKNTEAFF.

V usage is TRBV3-1 and J usage is TRBJ2-2; TCRdb designates TRBD2, a call that cannot be tested without DNA. Germline-derived CDR1 and CDR2 are LGHDT and YNNKEL (reference sequence). This CDR3 region has 17 residues. The CDR3 is CASSQVTSSLNTGELFF.

This chain connects TRBV30 to TRBJ2-3; TCRdb lists TRBD2, though no DNA is available to test this call. From germline, CDR1 is GTSNPN and CDR2 SVGIG (reference sequence). The CDR3 sequence is 12 residues long. CDR3: CAWTLPGLTQYF.

The chain's CDR3 is CASSSGTSGPQGEQYF. The V and J genes are TRBV5-1 and TRBJ2-7; TCRdb calls TRBD2, which cannot be checked without DNA. The length of the CDR3 is 16 residues. Germline V gives CDR1 SGHRS, CDR2 YFSETQ.

The CDR3 spells CASSQDEKRTSGSTDTQYF. The V call is TRBV4-2, the J call TRBJ2-3; the D call from TCRdb, TRBD2, cannot be confirmed without DNA. Germline V gene sequence: CDR1 LGHNA, CDR2 YNFKEQ. The CDR3 is 19 residues long.

This chain connects TRBV29-1 to TRBJ2-7; without DNA, the TCRdb call of TRBD2 cannot be checked. The germline CDR1 and CDR2 sequences are SQVTM and ANQGSEA. The CDR3 runs to 13 residues. This CDR3 reads CSVERQGDYEQYF.

This chain joins TRBV24-1 and TRBJ2-1; the TCRdb call, TRBD1, lacks DNA for checking. Germline V gives CDR1 KGHDR, CDR2 SFDVKD. The CDR3 totals 13 residues. CDR3 region: CATTGHAGGEQFF.

This chain joins TRBV29-1 and TRBJ1-5; checking the TCRdb D call of TRBD1 is not possible without DNA. Germline CDR1 SQVTM, CDR2 ANQGSEA. The CDR3 loop spans 14 amino acids. The CDR3 region is CSVITGGADQPQHF.

The chain uses TRBV18 and TRBJ2-3. Germline-derived CDR1 and CDR2 are KGHSH and LQKENI. There are 12 residues in the CDR3. The CDR3 here is CASSPSVDTQYF. The full variable domain, rest sourced from reference TRBV18 and TRBJ2-3, is NAGVMQNPRHLVRRRGQEARLRCSPMKGHSHVYWYRQLPEEGLKFMVYLQKENIIDESGMPKERFSAEFPKEGPSILRIQQVVRGDSAAYFCASSPSVDTQYFGPGTRLTVL.